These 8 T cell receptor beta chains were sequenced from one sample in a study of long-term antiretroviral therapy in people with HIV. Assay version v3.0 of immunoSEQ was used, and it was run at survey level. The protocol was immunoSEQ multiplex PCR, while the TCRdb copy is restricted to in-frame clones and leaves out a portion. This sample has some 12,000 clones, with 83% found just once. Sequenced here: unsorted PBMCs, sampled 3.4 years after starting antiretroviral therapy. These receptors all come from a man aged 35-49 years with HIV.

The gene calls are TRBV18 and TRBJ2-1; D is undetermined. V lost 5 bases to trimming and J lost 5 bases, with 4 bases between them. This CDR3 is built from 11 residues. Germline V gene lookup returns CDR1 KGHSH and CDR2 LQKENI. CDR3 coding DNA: TGTGCCAGCTCAATGGACAATGAGCAGTTCTTC. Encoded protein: CASSMDNEQFF.

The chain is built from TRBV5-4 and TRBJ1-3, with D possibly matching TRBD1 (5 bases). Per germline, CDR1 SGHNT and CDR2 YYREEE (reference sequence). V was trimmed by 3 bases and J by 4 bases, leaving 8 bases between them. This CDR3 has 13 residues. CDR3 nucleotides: TGTGCCAGCAGCTCCCCAGGGGGAAACACCATATATTTT. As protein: CASSSPGGNTIYF.

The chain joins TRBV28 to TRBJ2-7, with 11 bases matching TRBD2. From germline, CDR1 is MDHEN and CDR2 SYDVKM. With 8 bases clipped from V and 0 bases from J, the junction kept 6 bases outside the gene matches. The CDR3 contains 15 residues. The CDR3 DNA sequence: TGTGCCAGCGGGAGACTAGCGGGATTCTCCTACGAGCAGTACTTC. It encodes CASGRLAGFSYEQYF.

CDR3 amino acids: CASSLWPGTTYEQYF. CDR3 in DNA: TGTGCCAGCAGTTTATGGCCGGGGACGACCTACGAGCAGTACTTC. This chain joins TRBV28 and TRBJ2-7, with D possibly being TRBD1 or TRBD2 (5 bases each). Trimming shortened V by 0 bases and J by 2 bases, and 11 bases separated the two germline ends. This CDR3 is 15 amino acids long. CDR1 is MDHEN and CDR2 is SYDVKM in the germline V gene.

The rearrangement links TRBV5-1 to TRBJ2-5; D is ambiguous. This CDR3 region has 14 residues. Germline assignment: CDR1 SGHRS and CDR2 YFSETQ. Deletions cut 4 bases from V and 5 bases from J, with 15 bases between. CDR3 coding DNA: TGCGCCAGCAGCGCACGTGCAGATAGGGAGACCCAGTACTTC. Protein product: CASSARADRETQYF.

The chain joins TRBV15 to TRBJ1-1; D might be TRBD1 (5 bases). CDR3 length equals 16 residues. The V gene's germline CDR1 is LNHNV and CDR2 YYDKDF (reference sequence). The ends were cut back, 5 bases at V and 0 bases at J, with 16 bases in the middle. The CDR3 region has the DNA TGTGCCACCAGCCGGGGGATGTACGGATTGAACACTGAAGCTTTCTTT. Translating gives CATSRGMYGLNTEAFF.

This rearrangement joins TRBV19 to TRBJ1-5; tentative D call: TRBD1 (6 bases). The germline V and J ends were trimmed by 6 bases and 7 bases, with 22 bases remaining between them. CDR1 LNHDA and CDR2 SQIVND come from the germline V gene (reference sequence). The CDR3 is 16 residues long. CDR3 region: CASSDPGEGGGQPQHF. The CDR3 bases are TGTGCCAGTAGCGACCCCGGGGAGGGGGGTGGACAGCCCCAGCATTTT.

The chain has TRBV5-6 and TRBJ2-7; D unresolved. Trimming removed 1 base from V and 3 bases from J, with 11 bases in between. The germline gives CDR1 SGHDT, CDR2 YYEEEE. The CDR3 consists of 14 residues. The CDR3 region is CASSLKPGGYEQYF. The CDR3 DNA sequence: TGTGCCAGCAGCTTGAAACCAGGCGGCTACGAGCAGTACTTC.